This T cell receptor (beta chain) appears in the sequencing data of a study of shared clonotypes between healthy human individuals (dated by TCRdb to the early 2020s). About the full investigation: Three men and two women, aged 18 to 49 years, made up the cohort. For each donor, CD4 naive and CD4 memory were each given three plates, CD8 naive was given two plates, and CD8 memory was given one plate. To estimate repertoire size and how much clonotype sharing occurs between individuals, the study deeply sequenced the blood TCR repertoires of roughly 5 healthy adults. Between about 0.85 and 9.5 billion PBMCs per donor were obtained by leukapheresis. Different laboratories and diverse techniques were used to prepare libraries and sequence TCR repertoires, to increase sequencing depth and limit assay-specific biases.

The donors were healthy, HIV-negative adults who had no recently reported acute infections or vaccinations. Every donor was a Caucasian adult living in Nashville, Tennessee, USA. CD4+ T cells were enriched through magnetic negative selection, after which naive cells were positively selected on CD45RA and the remaining negative fraction served as the memory subset. After blood collection by leukapheresis, PBMCs were isolated using Ficoll-Histopaque density gradient centrifugation and then cryopreserved in the vapor phase of liquid nitrogen. Purity and quantity of every magnetically sorted T cell population were checked by analytical flow cytometry. Genomic DNA was isolated from every sorted fraction and measured by UV absorbance on a Nanodrop 2000c. For this clone: Its antigen is unknown. Per-nucleotide qualities are absent, and no much larger clonotype sits a single base away.

TCR CDR3 regions were amplified from genomic DNA by multiplex PCR using the deep immunoSEQ assay. Extracted genomic DNA from each cell subset was distributed evenly across all wells of several immunoSEQ 96-well plates, and each plate was treated as a replicate. For sorted subsets, each replicate PCR was loaded with 150 to 250 ng genomic DNA, equivalent to 25,000 to 30,000 T cell genomes. Purified libraries were measured with a Qubit 3.0 fluorometer, size-checked on a Bioanalyzer 2100, and measured again with the KAPA Library Quantification kit. Each immunoSEQ 96-well plate was sequenced on its own single-read 150-cycle Illumina NextSeq 550 flow cell. In the original analysis: Because the immunoSEQ output held only junctional sequences and lacked quality scores, the filtering could not match the filtering applied to full-length reads. To assign V/J genes and CDR3, sequences were annotated using PyIR, a Python wrapper for IgBLAST v1.9, with IMGT germline references. Reads were filtered out if the reads had weak V/J assignments (E-value above 1e-6), no CDR3, stop codons, out-of-frame junctions, or ambiguous translated residues. V3J clonotypes were defined as sequences sharing an identical inferred V gene, J gene, and CDR3 amino acid sequence. To compute the percentage overlap between repertoires, the number of shared unique clonotypes was divided by the size of the smaller repertoire. Three approaches were used to assess repertoire richness: RTK rarefaction, the Chao1 estimator, and Recon v2.1 estimates of unobserved clonotypes. Generation probabilities for all TCRbeta clonotypes obtained by the gDNA method from several donors were computed using OLGA. TCRdb limited this immuneACCESS table to in-frame rearrangements with V and J called. A share of clones is missing; checked studies link under half to unresolved V genes, and the rest is unexplained. That table furnishes V, J and clone size, whereas the DNA furnished D and trimming. The sample data list fewer than 1.6 million clones, and around 98.5% of these were observed just once. Approximately 0.4% of the sample is taken by the ten largest.

The germline V gene gives CDR1 as MGHDK and CDR2 as SYGVNS. Between the V and J ends, shortened by 6 bases and 3 bases respectively, the junction contains 23 bases. CDR3 length: 17 amino acids, cysteine to phenylalanine. Just CDR3 DNA is preserved here, 51 bases in frame from base 1. The paper as a whole reports these results and caveats: Compared with non-shared clonotypes, clonotypes shared by all four sorted-subset donors had higher generation probabilities. Pairwise subsampling indicated that sequencing depth was expected to affect the degree of clonotype sharing among donors. Sharing across several donors was observed for around 5% of naive CD4, over 3% of naive CD8, roughly 2.3% of memory CD4, and 0.4% of memory CD8 clonotypes. Sampling was restricted to blood, and TCR repertoires in tissue are likely to differ from TCR repertoires in blood. Because the study included a small number of donors, the genetic and exposure-history diversity represented was limited. Naive subsets generally had larger estimated clonotype richness than memory subsets did. Rarefaction of sorted-subset datasets indicated incomplete sequencing despite the large sequencing depth.

The TCR originated in a man aged 25 to 45 in good health. In this chain, TRBV25-1 is recombined with TRBJ1-1; possibly the D gene is TRBD1, per 5 matching bases. Sequencing was performed on naive CD4+ T cells sorted from blood. Interpreted using the paper, the cell subset or site label stands for: CD45RA+ positively selected. DNA sequence: TGTGCCAGCAGCGATCCCGGGGGTGGCAGGGCTTACACTGAAGCTTTCTTT. Its protein is CASSDPGGGRAYTEAFF. The entire variable domain, with the stretches around the CDR3 drawn from the reference TRBV25-1 and TRBJ1-1 proteins, is EADIYQTPRYLVIGTGKKITLECSQTMGHDKMYWYQQDPGMELHLIHYSYGVNSTEKGDLSSESTVSRIRTEHFPLTLESARPSHTSQYLCASSDPGGGRAYTEAFFGQGTRLTVV.